The clone carrying this T cell receptor beta chain was detected a few times. Its target is not known. The data stem from a study of response to subunit inactivated influenza vaccine. Study-level findings and limits: Authors suggested that a seasonal influenza vaccination recruits few new T cells each time.

This CDR3 region has 16 residues. The germline V and J ends were trimmed by 2 bases and 1 base, with 13 bases remaining between them. Germline values: CDR1 LNHNV, CDR2 YYDKDF (reference sequence). TCRdb re-called the RT-PCR reads with MiXCR, one entry per CDR3 protein. The sample has about 780,000 distinct CDR3 sequences; around 20% are singletons. Here the sequenced sample was PBMCs from blood, taken around 5 days after vaccination. The clonotype was recovered from a man in his fifties who received an inactivated influenza vaccine. V and J are TRBV15 and TRBJ2-3; D is unclear. The CDR3 spells CATSRRVGSGTDTQYF. The CDR3, as DNA: TGTGCCACCAGCAGAAGGGTCGGATCCGGCACAGATACGCAGTATTTT.